The 23 T cell receptor beta chains below come from one sample, sequenced in a study of prognosis after radiotherapy for stage I lung cancer. CDR3 of TCR beta was amplified from genomic DNA via a two-round multiplex PCR. Individual primers that were specific to each TRBV and TRBJ gene served in first-round PCR. TCRdb reprocessed the multiplex PCR reads with MiXCR, giving one entry per CDR3 protein. The sample shows roughly 20,000 distinct CDR3 sequences, around 55% of them seen only once. Specimen: PBMCs, collected before or after stereotactic body radiation therapy (not recorded which). Every receptor here comes from a donor over 45 with non-small cell lung cancer.

This clonotype counts as medium-sized. The chain uses TRBV27 and TRBJ2-7, with 10 bases fitting TRBD2. V dropped 4 bases and J dropped 2; count of bases not matched to a gene: 2. Per the germline V gene, CDR1 is MNHEY and CDR2 is SMNVEV (reference sequence). This CDR3 comprises 14 residues. The CDR3 bases are TGTGCCAGCAGTTCAAGCGGGAGGGCCTACGAGCAGTACTTC. Its translation is CASSSSGRAYEQYF.

This clonotype appeared many times. This rearrangement joins TRBV5-4 to TRBJ2-1, with D tentatively TRBD1 (6 bases). Germline loops: CDR1 SGHNT, CDR2 YYREEE (reference sequence). Trimming shortened V by 4 bases and J by 7 bases, and 15 bases separated the two germline ends. This CDR3 contains 14 residues. CDR3 sequence (DNA): TGTGCCAGCAGCCTAACAGGGAACGGGAATGAGCAGTTCTTC. The encoded protein is CASSLTGNGNEQFF.

With respect to this clonotype: At one boundary the junction diverges from the germline segment, which might be a read error. The J gene is TRBJ2-6, the V gene TRBV7-3, with D perhaps TRBD1 (6 bases). From germline, CDR1 is SGHTA and CDR2 FQGTGA. The CDR3 covers 16 residues. Here the CDR3 reads CASISQGQSGANVLTF. In DNA form, the CDR3 reads TGTGCCAGCATCTCCCAGGGGCAGTCTGGGGCCAACGTCCTGACCTTC.

The CDR3 sequence is CASSAEGKRGTYDHYF. CDR3 DNA: TGTGCCAGCAGTGCGGAGGGTAAGCGGGGCACCTACGATCATTACTTC. The J gene is TRBJ2-7, the V gene TRBV6-1; TRBD2 matches 7 bases. Germline loops: CDR1 MNHNS, CDR2 SASEGT. Unmatched junction bases numbered 22, after V lost 4 bases and J lost 13 bases. The CDR3 covers 16 residues.

About this clonotype: A much larger clone is a single base away; this may be a read error. The CDR3 sequence is CASSYGGGRSPDTQYF. The CDR3 DNA sequence: TGTGCCAGCAGTTACGGAGGCGGGAGGTCCCCAGATACGCAGTATTTT. The V and J genes are TRBV6-5 and TRBJ2-3; 8 bases are shared with TRBD2. Germline loops: CDR1 MNHEY, CDR2 SVGAGI. This CDR3 region has 16 residues. Losses at the gene ends were 2 bases for V and 4 bases for J; bases not matched to a gene: 8.

The chain has TRBV12-3 or TRBV12-4 and TRBJ2-7; 7 bases align to TRBD2. This CDR3 is 12 amino acids long. The CDR3 region is CASSFRDYQVQV. The CDR3 DNA reads as TGTGCCAGCAGTTTCCGGGACTATCAGGTCCAGGTC.

About this clonotype: A far larger clone lies a single base away; this is likely a read error. The chain links TRBV6-4 to TRBJ1-3, with D perhaps matching TRBD1 (5 bases). Trimming stripped 8 bases from V and 1 base from J, with 15 bases between. The CDR3 has 15 residues. Germline V gene lookup returns CDR1 MRHNA and CDR2 SNTAGT. The CDR3 coding sequence is TGTGCCAGCGGGACCCGACACCAATCTGGAAACACCATATATTTT. It is translated as CASGTRHQSGNTIYF.

This clonotype ranks as medium-sized. The V call is TRBV6-5, the J call TRBJ2-7; D may correspond to TRBD1 or TRBD2 (5 bases each). The V gene's germline CDR1 is MNHEY and CDR2 SVGAGI. There are 18 residues in the CDR3. V lost 0 bases and J lost 0, with 18 bases in between. CDR3 DNA sequence: TGTGCCAGCAGTTACTCCTACGGGACGGCCCGCAGCTCCTACGAGCAGTACTTC. Its translation: CASSYSYGTARSSYEQYF.

Notes on this clonotype: A far more abundant clone sits one base away, making this likely a read error. The chain uses TRBV6-1 and TRBJ2-5; TRBD2 agrees at 7 bases. The assigned J gene may be wrong: the sequence end matches TRBJ2-1 better. Germline values: CDR1 MNHNS, CDR2 SASEGT. CDR3 size: 15 residues. DNA for the CDR3: TGTGCCAGCAGAACCCCGGCTAGCGGCTACAATGAGCAGTTCTTC. As protein: CASRTPASGYNEQFF.

The chain employs TRBV11-3 and TRBJ1-6; 8 nucleotides align to TRBD1. CDR3 length: 17 amino acids. Looked up from germline, CDR1 is SGHNT and CDR2 is YENEEA. The J segment lost 7 bases and the V segment lost 6 bases, leaving 14 bases of the junction unmatched. This chain's CDR3 is CASSLGGAGGKNSPLHF. CDR3 nucleotides: TGTGCCAGCAGTTTGGGAGGGGCAGGGGGCAAGAATTCACCCCTCCACTTT.

By share of the sample, this clonotype is medium-sized. This chain connects TRBV5-1 to TRBJ2-2, with D uncertain. Between the trimmed V and J ends, which lost 2 bases and 7 bases, there was a span of 9 bases. Germline lookup yields CDR1 SGHRS and CDR2 YFSETQ. The CDR3 loop spans 13 amino acids. CDR3 DNA sequence: TGCGCCAGCAGCTTCCAGCAGGACGGGGAGCTGTTTTTT. Encoded protein: CASSFQQDGELFF. Filled out from reference TRBV5-1 and TRBJ2-2, the complete variable domain reads KAGVTQTPRYLIKTRGQQVTLSCSPISGHRSVSWYQQTPGQGLQFLFEYFSETQRNKGNFPGRFSGRQFSNSRSEMNVSTLELGDSALYLCASSFQQDGELFFGEGSRLTVL.

As to this clonotype: A read error may account for a junction end that differs from germline. The chain combines TRBV4-1 with TRBJ2-5; D is uncertain. Germline CDR1 reads MGHRA; CDR2 reads YSYEKL. The CDR3 length is 14 residues. The CDR3 region is CASNQDLSFGTQYF. The CDR3 DNA reads as TGCGCCAGCAACCAAGATTTGAGCTTCGGGACCCAGTACTTC.

This clonotype qualifies as medium-sized (0.01 to 0.1%). V usage is TRBV2 and J usage is TRBJ1-2; D perhaps matches TRBD1 (5 bases). Per the germline V gene, CDR1 is SNHLY and CDR2 is FYNNEI. V was clipped by 2 bases and J by 8 bases, with 12 bases between them. This CDR3 region has 13 residues. The chain's CDR3 is CASSELPGSGYTF. The CDR3 coding sequence is TGTGCCAGCAGTGAACTCCCAGGGAGCGGCTACACCTTC.

This clonotype was recorded at least ten times. The J gene is TRBJ1-3, the V gene TRBV4-1, with D possibly matching TRBD1 (5 bases). The germline V gene has CDR1 MGHRA and CDR2 YSYEKL. The CDR3 totals 17 residues. The V end lost 2 bases, the J end lost 1 base, and 15 bases lay between the germline ends. CDR3 loop: CASSQRFGAGSGNTIYF. The CDR3 nucleotides are TGCGCCAGCAGCCAAAGGTTCGGGGCCGGGTCTGGAAACACCATATATTTT.

This clonotype was counted ten times or more. The chain recombines TRBV10-3 with TRBJ1-4; D is unresolved. The CDR3 totals 13 residues. Per germline, CDR1 ENHRY and CDR2 SYGVKD. V lost 7 bases and J 0 bases, leaving 6 bases between the germline ends. Here the CDR3 DNA reads TGTGCCATCAAAGCAGCAACTAATGAAAAACTGTTTTTT. Translation gives CAIKAATNEKLFF.

J is TRBJ2-3 and V is TRBV12-3 or TRBV12-4; D gene uncertain. The ends were cut back, 3 bases at V and 0 bases at J, with 10 bases in the middle. The CDR3 extends over 15 amino acids. In DNA, the CDR3 is TGTGCCAGCAGTTTTATGACAACCAGCACAGATACGCAGTATTTT. The encoded protein is CASSFMTTSTDTQYF.

On this clonotype: Possible read error: a much larger clone is one base away. As DNA, the CDR3 is TGCAGCGTTGAAGAAGGGGTTGGTTACGATCAGTACTTC. It encodes CSVEEGVGYDQYF. The chain uses TRBV29-1 and TRBJ2-7, with D maybe TRBD1 (5 bases). The CDR3 covers 13 residues. Per germline, CDR1 SQVTM and CDR2 ANQGSEA.

The J gene is TRBJ2-3, the V gene TRBV20-1; 12 bases match TRBD2. V lost 4 bases, J lost 3 bases, and 5 bases stayed unmatched. Looked up from germline, CDR1 is DFQATT and CDR2 is SNEGSKA (reference sequence). The CDR3 extends over 15 amino acids. CDR3 DNA sequence: TGCAGTGCTACGTCCGGACTAGCGGGAACAGATACGCAGTATTTT. Protein product: CSATSGLAGTDTQYF.

Of note for this clonotype: Compared with germline, one end of the junction differs, possibly owing to a read error. The V gene is TRBV6-2 or TRBV6-3, the J gene TRBJ2-2; D uncertain. Germline CDR1 is MNHEY and CDR2 is SVGEGT. CDR3 length: 14 amino acids. CDR3 protein: CASTPVKGRLDLVF. The CDR3 nucleotides read TGTGCCAGCACCCCGGTCAAAGGTCGACTGGATCTGGTTTTT.

This clonotype is deemed medium-sized. The chain joins TRBV14 to TRBJ2-1; 7 bases map to TRBD2. The germline V gene has CDR1 SGHDN and CDR2 FVKESK. J lost 1 base, V lost 5 bases, and 8 bases had no gene match. The length of the CDR3 is 16 residues. CDR3 DNA sequence: TGTGCCAGCAGCTCAAAGGGGACTACTTCCTACAATGAGCAGTTCTTC. Protein: CASSSKGTTSYNEQFF.

This sequence joins TRBV27 and TRBJ2-3; 7 positions agree with TRBD2. The CDR3 has 14 residues. Germline values: CDR1 MNHEY, CDR2 SMNVEV (reference sequence). V lost 9 bases and J lost 4; bases outside the gene matches: 10. CDR3 sequence (DNA): TGTGCCAGAAATGAAGGCGGGGGTCCAGATACGCAGTATTTT. Amino acid sequence: CARNEGGGPDTQYF.

This clonotype was recorded only once. A far larger clone is off by one base, so a read error is likely. This chain uses TRBV20-1 with TRBJ2-5; no definite D call. The CDR3 is made up of 12 amino acids. The V gene's germline CDR1 is DFQATT and CDR2 SNEGSKA (reference sequence). CDR3 in amino acids: CSVPNLHNEHFF. The CDR3 DNA follows: TGCAGTGTTCCGAACCTGCACAATGAGCATTTCTTC.

This clonotype is medium-sized (0.01 to 0.1%) in the sample. The genes are TRBV11-3 and TRBJ2-5; D uncertain. This CDR3 is 15 amino acids long. The V and J ends lost 1 base and 5 bases respectively, with 14 bases between them. Germline-derived CDR1 and CDR2 are SGHNT and YENEEA. CDR3 bases: TGTGCCAGCAGCTTAGCTCCCAGCCCTCAGGAGACCCAGTACTTC. Its translation: CASSLAPSPQETQYF.